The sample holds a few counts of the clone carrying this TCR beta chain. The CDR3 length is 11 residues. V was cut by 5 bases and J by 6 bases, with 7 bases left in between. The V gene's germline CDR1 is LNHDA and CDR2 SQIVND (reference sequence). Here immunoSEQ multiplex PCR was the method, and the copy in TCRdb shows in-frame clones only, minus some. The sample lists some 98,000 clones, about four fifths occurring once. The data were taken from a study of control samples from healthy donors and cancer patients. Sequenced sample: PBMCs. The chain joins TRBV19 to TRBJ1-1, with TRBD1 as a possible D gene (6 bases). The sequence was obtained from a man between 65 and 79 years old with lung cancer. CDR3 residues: CASSRGPEAFF. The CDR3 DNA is TGTGCCAGTAGTCGGGGGCCTGAAGCTTTCTTT.